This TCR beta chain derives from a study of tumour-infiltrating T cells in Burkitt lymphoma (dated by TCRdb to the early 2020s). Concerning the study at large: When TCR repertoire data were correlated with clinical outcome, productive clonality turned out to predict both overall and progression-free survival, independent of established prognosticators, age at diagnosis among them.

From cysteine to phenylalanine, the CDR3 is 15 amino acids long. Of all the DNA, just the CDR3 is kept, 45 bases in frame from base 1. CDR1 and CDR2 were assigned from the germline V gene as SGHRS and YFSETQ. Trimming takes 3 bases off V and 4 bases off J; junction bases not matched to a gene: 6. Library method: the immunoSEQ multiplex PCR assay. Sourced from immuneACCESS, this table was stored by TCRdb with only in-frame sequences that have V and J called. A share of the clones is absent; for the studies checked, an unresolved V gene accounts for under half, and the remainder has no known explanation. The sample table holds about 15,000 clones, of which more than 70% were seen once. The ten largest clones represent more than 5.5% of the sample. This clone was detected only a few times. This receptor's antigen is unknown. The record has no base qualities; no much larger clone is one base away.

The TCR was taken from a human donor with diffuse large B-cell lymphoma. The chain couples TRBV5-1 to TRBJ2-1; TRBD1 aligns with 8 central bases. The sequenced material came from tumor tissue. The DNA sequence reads TGCGCCAGCAGCTCCAAACGACAGGGGTACAATGAGCAGTTCTTC. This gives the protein CASSSKRQGYNEQFF.